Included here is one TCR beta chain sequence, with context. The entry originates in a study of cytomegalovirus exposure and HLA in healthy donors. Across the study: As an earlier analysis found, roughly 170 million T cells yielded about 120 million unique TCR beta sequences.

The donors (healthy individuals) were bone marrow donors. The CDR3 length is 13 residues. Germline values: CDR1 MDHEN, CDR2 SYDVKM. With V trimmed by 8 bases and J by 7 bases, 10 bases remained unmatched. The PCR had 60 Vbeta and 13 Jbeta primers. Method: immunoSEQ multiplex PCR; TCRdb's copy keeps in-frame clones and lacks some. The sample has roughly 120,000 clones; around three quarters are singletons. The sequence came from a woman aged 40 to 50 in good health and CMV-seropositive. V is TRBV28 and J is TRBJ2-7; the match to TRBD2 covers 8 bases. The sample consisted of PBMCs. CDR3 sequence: CASRSGRVGEQYF. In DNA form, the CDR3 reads TGTGCCAGCCGAAGCGGGAGAGTGGGAGAGCAGTACTTC.